The next 5 T cell receptor beta chains were all read from a single sample in a study of CD8 T cells in Susac syndrome. It was with random hexamers that roughly 0.5 to 1 ug RNA was reverse transcribed. Each CDR3 protein is one row after TCRdb ran MiXCR on the immunoSEQ multiplex PCR reads. The data show roughly 250,000 distinct CDR3 sequences, 90% to 97% seen once. The sample taken for sequencing was CD4+ T cells from PBMCs. Receptors originate from a human donor with Susac syndrome.

This chain joins TRBV4-1 and TRBJ2-5; the D is unclear. CDR3 length equals 13 residues. Germline loops: CDR1 MGHRA, CDR2 YSYEKL. The ends were cut back, 4 bases at V and 1 base at J, with 7 bases in the middle. In nucleotides, the CDR3 is TGCGCCAGCAGCCGGGCGATCCAAGAGACCCAGTACTTC. This sequence encodes CASSRAIQETQYF.

In its sample, this clonotype was seen once. This chain joins TRBV12-3 or TRBV12-4 and TRBJ2-7; possible D gene TRBD2, 6 bases. The CDR3 sequence is 13 residues long. Trimming removed 2 bases from V and 2 bases from J, with 7 bases in between. The CDR3 spells CASSLWGAYEQYF. The DNA of the CDR3 is TGTGCCAGCAGTTTATGGGGGGCCTACGAGCAGTACTTC.

This chain uses TRBV19 with TRBJ1-1; D gene unclear. Germline loops: CDR1 LNHDA, CDR2 SQIVND (reference sequence). The V end lost 7 bases, the J end lost 1 base, and 13 bases lay between the germline ends. The CDR3 is 14 amino acids. CDR3 amino acids: CASIPDGKNTEAFF. The DNA for the CDR3 is TGTGCCAGTATCCCGGACGGGAAGAACACTGAAGCTTTCTTT. The full variable domain, with the rest looked up from reference TRBV19 and TRBJ1-1, is DGGITQSPKYLFRKEGQNVTLSCEQNLNHDAMYWYRQDPGQGLRLIYYSQIVNDFQKGDIAEGYSVSREKKESFPLTVTSAQKNPTAFYLCASIPDGKNTEAFFGQGTRLTVV.

This clonotype was counted once. V usage is TRBV7-3 and J usage is TRBJ2-2; 11 nucleotides line up with TRBD2. Germline CDR1 and CDR2: SGHTA and FQGTGA. J lost 4 bases, V lost 4 bases, and 5 bases had no gene match. The CDR3 loop spans 16 amino acids. The CDR3 is CASSSLAGGPTGELFF. The CDR3 bases are TGTGCCAGCAGCTCCTTAGCGGGAGGGCCCACCGGGGAGCTGTTTTTT.

The rearrangement joins TRBV3-1 to TRBJ2-6; D is ambiguous. The CDR3 has 12 amino acids. The germline V and J ends were trimmed by 10 bases and 5 bases, with 9 bases remaining between them. Germline-derived CDR1 and CDR2 are LGHDT and YNNKEL (reference sequence). The CDR3 sequence is CATQTRANVLTF. The CDR3, as DNA: TGTGCCACCCAAACCAGGGCCAACGTCCTGACTTTC.